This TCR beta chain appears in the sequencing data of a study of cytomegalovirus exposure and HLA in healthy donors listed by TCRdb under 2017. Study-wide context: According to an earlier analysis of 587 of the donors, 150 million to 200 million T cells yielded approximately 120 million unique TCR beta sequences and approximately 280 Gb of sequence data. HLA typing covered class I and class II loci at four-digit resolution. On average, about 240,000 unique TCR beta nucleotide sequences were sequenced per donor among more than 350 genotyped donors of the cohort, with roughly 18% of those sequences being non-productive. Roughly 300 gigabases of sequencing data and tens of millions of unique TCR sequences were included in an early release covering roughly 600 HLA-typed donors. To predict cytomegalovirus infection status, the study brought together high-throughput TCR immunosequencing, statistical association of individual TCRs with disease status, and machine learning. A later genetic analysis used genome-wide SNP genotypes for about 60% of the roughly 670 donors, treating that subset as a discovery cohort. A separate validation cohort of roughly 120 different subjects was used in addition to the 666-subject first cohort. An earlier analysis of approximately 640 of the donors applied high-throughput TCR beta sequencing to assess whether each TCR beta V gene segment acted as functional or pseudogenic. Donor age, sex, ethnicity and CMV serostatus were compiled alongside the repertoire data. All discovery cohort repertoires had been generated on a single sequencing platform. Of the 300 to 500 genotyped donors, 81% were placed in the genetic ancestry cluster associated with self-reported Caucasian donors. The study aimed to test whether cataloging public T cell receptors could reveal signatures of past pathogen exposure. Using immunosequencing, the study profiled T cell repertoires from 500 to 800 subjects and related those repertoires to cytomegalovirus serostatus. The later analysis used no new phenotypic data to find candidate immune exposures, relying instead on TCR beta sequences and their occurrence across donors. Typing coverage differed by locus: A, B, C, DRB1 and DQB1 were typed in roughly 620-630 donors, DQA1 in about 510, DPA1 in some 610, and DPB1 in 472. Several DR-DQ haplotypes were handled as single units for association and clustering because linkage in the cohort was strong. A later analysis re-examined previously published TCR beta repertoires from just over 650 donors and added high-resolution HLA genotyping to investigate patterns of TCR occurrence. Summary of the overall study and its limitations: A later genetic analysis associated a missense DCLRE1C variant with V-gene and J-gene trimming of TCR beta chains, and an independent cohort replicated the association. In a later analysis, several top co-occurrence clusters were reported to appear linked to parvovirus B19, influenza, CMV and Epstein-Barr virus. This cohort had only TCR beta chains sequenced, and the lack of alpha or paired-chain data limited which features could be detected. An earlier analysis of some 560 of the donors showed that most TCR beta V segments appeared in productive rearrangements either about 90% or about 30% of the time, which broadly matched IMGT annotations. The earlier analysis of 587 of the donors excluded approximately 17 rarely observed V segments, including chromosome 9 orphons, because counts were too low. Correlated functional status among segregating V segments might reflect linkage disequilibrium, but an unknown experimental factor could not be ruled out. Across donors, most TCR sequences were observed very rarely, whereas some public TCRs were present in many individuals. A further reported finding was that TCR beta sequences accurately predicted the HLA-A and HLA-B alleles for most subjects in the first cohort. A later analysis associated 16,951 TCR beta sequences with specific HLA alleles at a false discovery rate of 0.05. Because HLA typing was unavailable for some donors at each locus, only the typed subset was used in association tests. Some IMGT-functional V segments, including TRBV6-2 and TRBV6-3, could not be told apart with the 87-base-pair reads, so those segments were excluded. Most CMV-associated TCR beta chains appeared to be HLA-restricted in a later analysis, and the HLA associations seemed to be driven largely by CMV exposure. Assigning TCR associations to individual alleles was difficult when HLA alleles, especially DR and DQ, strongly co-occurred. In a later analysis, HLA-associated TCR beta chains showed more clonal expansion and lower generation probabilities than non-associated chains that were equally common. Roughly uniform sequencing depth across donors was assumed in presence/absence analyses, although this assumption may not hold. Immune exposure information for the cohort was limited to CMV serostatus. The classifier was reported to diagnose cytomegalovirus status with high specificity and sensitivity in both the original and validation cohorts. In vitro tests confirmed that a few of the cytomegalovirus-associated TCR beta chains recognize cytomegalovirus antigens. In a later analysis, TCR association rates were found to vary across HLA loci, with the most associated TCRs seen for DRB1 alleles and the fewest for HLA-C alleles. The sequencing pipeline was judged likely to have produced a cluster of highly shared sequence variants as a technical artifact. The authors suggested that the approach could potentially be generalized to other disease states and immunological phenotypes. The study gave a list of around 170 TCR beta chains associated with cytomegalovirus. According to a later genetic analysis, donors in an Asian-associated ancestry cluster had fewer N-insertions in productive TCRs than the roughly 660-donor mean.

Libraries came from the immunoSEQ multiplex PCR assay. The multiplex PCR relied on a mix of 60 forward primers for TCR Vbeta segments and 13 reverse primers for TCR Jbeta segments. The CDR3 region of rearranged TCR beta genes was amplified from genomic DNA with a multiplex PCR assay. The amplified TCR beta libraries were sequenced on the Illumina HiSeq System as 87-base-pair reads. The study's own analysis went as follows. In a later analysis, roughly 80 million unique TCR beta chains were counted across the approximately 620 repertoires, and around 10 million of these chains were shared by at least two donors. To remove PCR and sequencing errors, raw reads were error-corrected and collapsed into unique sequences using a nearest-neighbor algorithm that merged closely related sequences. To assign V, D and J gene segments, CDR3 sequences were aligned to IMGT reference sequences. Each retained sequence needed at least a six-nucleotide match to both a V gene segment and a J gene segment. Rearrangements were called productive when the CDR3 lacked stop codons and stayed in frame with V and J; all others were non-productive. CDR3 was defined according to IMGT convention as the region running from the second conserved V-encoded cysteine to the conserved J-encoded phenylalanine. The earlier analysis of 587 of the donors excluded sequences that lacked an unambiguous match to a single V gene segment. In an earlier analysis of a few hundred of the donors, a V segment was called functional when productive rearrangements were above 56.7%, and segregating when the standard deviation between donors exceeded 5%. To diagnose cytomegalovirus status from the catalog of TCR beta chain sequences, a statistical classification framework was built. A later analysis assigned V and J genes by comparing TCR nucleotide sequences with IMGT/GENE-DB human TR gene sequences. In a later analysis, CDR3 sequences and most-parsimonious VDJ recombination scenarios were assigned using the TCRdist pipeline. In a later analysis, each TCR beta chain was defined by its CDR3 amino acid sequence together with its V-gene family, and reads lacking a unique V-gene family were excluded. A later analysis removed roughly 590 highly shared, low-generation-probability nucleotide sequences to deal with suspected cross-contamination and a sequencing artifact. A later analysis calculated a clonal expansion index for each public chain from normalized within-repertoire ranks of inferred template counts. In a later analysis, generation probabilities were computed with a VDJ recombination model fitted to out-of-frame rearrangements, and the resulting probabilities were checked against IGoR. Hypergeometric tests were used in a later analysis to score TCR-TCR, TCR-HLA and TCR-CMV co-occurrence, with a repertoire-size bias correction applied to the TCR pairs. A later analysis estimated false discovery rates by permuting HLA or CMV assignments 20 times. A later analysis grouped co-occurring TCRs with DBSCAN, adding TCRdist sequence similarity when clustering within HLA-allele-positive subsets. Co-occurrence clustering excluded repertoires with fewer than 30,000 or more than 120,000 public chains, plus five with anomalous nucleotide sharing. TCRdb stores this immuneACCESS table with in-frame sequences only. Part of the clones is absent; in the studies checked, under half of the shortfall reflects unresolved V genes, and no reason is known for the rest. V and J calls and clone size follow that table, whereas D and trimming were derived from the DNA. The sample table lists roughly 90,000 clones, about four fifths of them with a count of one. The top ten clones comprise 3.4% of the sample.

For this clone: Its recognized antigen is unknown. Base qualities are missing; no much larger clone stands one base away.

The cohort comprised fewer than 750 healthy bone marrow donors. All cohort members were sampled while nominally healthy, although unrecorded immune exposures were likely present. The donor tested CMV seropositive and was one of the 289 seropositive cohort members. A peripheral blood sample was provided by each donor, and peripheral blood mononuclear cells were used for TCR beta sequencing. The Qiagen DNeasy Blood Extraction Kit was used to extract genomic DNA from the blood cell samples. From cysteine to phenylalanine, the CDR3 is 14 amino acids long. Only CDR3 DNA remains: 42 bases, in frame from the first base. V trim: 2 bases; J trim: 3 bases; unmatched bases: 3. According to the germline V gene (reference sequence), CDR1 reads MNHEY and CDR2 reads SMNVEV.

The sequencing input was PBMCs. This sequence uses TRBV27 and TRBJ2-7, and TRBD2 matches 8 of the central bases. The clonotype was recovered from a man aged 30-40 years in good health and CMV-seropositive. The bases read TGTGCCAGCAGTTTAGCGGGAGGTATCTACGAGCAGTACTTC. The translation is CASSLAGGIYEQYF.